The 10 T cell receptor beta chains reported below all come from one sample, sequenced in a study of monozygotic twins with cystic fibrosis. The method was immunoSEQ multiplex PCR; TCRdb's version includes in-frame clones alone and lacks a portion of them. This sample yields 9,500 to 13,000 clones, of which roughly 99.4% are seen a single time; around 0.42% belongs to the top ten. Input material: blood. The receptor set was obtained from a man between 18 and 29 years old with cystic fibrosis.

The chain recombines TRBV5-6 with TRBJ1-6; no firm D call. This CDR3 contains 17 residues. V was trimmed by 4 bases and J by 0 bases, leaving 14 bases between them. Germline V gene lookup returns CDR1 SGHDT and CDR2 YYEEEE. The CDR3, as DNA: TGTGCCAGCAGCACCCGACATATGAGCTCCTATAATTCACCCCTCCACTTT. It yields the protein CASSTRHMSSYNSPLHF. The full variable domain, its missing parts supplied by reference TRBV5-6 and TRBJ1-6, is DAGVTQSPTHLIKTRGQQVTLRCSPKSGHDTVSWYQQALGQGPQFIFQYYEEEERQRGNFPDRFSGHQFPNYSSELNVNALLLGDSALYLCASSTRHMSSYNSPLHFGNGTRLTVT.

The chain recombines TRBV5-1 with TRBJ2-7, with 7 positions matching TRBD2. This CDR3 contains 14 residues. J gave up 3 bases and V 0 bases, and 3 bases lay outside the gene matches. Looked up from germline, CDR1 is SGHRS and CDR2 is YFSETQ. This CDR3 reads CASSLEREVYEQYF. CDR3 bases: TGCGCCAGCAGCTTGGAACGGGAGGTCTACGAGCAGTACTTC.

This chain joins TRBV10-1 and TRBJ2-5; tentatively, D is TRBD2 (6 bases). Between the trimmed V and J ends, which lost 6 bases and 5 bases, there was a span of 10 bases. The CDR3 extends over 12 amino acids. The V gene's germline CDR1 is WNHNN and CDR2 SYGVQD (reference sequence). The CDR3 DNA follows: TGCGCCAGCAGGGGGGGTGGGGAGACCCAGTACTTC. Translating it yields CASRGGGETQYF.

V gene TRBV6-1 combines with J gene TRBJ1-1; the match to TRBD1 covers 7 bases. CDR1 is MNHNS, CDR2 SASEGT, per germline. The length of the CDR3 is 14 residues. Trimming removed 5 bases from V and 1 base from J; junction bases left unmatched: 4. CDR3 DNA sequence: TGTGCCAGCAGTTTGGGACAGCAGAACACTGAAGCTTTCTTT. This translates into CASSLGQQNTEAFF.

The DNA for the CDR3 is TGTGCCAGCAGCCGGCCAGAGGGAGGGCTCTACGAGCAGTACTTC. Translation: CASSRPEGGLYEQYF. V and J are TRBV7-9 and TRBJ2-7; 7 bases match TRBD2. The V gene end was trimmed by 5 bases and the J gene end by 3 bases; junction bases not matched to a gene: 10. CDR1 is SEHNR, CDR2 FQNEAQ, per germline (reference sequence). The CDR3 spans 15 residues.

The rearrangement links TRBV29-1 to TRBJ2-1, with 10 bases lining up with TRBD2. Germline CDR1 is SQVTM and CDR2 is ANQGSEA. This CDR3 is 14 amino acids long. The junction had 8 bases not matched to a gene; V was cut back by 7 bases and J by 5 bases. CDR3 in amino acids: CSALAGVSDNEQFF. Written as DNA, the CDR3 is TGCAGCGCCCTAGCGGGAGTATCAGACAATGAGCAGTTCTTC.

The chain couples TRBV7-6 to TRBJ1-6; D is undetermined. Germline V CDR1 and CDR2: SGHVS, FNYEAQ. V gave up 2 bases and J gave up 3 bases, with 2 bases separating them. The CDR3 loop spans 13 amino acids. The CDR3 coding sequence is TGTGCCAGCAGCTTAAACTATAATTCACCCCTCCACTTT. Translation gives CASSLNYNSPLHF. Full variable domain (missing parts from reference TRBV7-6 and TRBJ1-6): GAGVSQSPRYKVTKRGQDVALRCDPISGHVSLYWYRQALGQGPEFLTYFNYEAQQDKSGLPNDRFSAERPEGSISTLTIQRTEQRDSAMYRCASSLNYNSPLHFGNGTRLTVT.

This clone was picked up one time. The chain uses TRBV19 and TRBJ1-5; D is unclear. V lost 4 bases and J 0 bases, leaving 10 bases between the germline ends. Germline-derived CDR1 and CDR2 are LNHDA and SQIVND (reference sequence). The CDR3 has 15 amino acids. For the CDR3, the DNA is TGTGCCAGTAGTAACACCGATGGTAGCAATCAGCCCCAGCATTTT. Translation: CASSNTDGSNQPQHF.

This chain uses TRBV5-1 with TRBJ1-1; no definite D call. The CDR3 has 13 residues. Germline CDR1 SGHRS, CDR2 YFSETQ. V was pared by 3 bases and J by 3 bases, with 9 bases between. CDR3 sequence: CASSSRMDTEAFF. The CDR3 DNA reads as TGCGCCAGCAGCTCCCGTATGGACACTGAAGCTTTCTTT. Variable domain in full (rest from reference TRBV5-1 and TRBJ1-1): KAGVTQTPRYLIKTRGQQVTLSCSPISGHRSVSWYQQTPGQGLQFLFEYFSETQRNKGNFPGRFSGRQFSNSRSEMNVSTLELGDSALYLCASSSRMDTEAFFGQGTRLTVV.

The rearrangement uses TRBV2 and TRBJ1-6; TRBD1 aligns across 7 bases. The V gene's germline CDR1 is SNHLY and CDR2 FYNNEI. V gave up 7 bases and J gave up 0 bases; unmatched junction bases: 12. The CDR3 consists of 18 residues. CDR3 DNA sequence: TGTGCCAGCACCAGGGACAGCGCATTTAGCTCCTATAATTCACCCCTCCACTTT. Residues: CASTRDSAFSSYNSPLHF.